Presented here are 10 T cell receptor beta chains from one specimen sequenced in a study of spatial heterogeneity in lung cancer (dated 2019 in TCRdb). Library generation was performed with 5' RACE. Sequencing used a NextSeq 500. In TCRdb, the public reads were trimmed at Q25 with fastp and aligned with MiXCR, with productive beta chains retained. CDR3 protein duplicates are merged, each entry listing the most common genes and DNA. Across this sample there are around 120,000 distinct CDR3 sequences, with 12% seen only once. The ten biggest clones cover around a sixth of the sample. The time point label on this specimen signifies: blood at routine non-recurrence follow-up after resection. TCR sequencing used whole RNA extracted from tumor and nontumor lung tissue, or from cryopreserved PBMC samples, without cell sorting. Material: PBMCs, obtained at follow-up. The origin of the receptors is a male donor with early-stage non-small cell lung cancer.

This clonotype turned up a few times. The genes are TRBV19 and TRBJ2-5, with 9 nucleotides matching TRBD2. V trimming: 6 bases; J trimming: 1 base; junction bases outside the gene matches: 6. This CDR3 has 15 residues. Germline assignment: CDR1 LNHDA and CDR2 SQIVND (reference sequence). The CDR3 is CASRDSGGLQETQYF. CDR3 nucleotide sequence: TGTGCCAGTAGGGATAGCGGGGGCCTCCAAGAGACCCAGTACTTC.

In its sample, this clonotype was seen a few times. The V call is TRBV28, the J call TRBJ1-2; 8 bases match TRBD1. The CDR3 is made up of 14 amino acids. V shed 4 bases and J 4 bases; nucleotides not matched to a gene: 5. From germline, CDR1 is MDHEN and CDR2 SYDVKM. In DNA form, the CDR3 reads TGTGCCAGCAGTTCCTCGACAGGGGTCTATGGCTACACCTTC. This encodes CASSSSTGVYGYTF.

This chain links TRBV29-1 with TRBJ2-7; 7 nucleotides match TRBD1. The germline CDR1 and CDR2 sequences are SQVTM and ANQGSEA. The CDR3 is made up of 11 amino acids. Germline trimming cut 6 bases from V and 5 bases from J; bases unmatched to any gene: 4. The CDR3 protein is CSVLQGHEQYF. DNA of the CDR3: TGCAGCGTGTTACAGGGGCACGAGCAGTACTTC.

This clonotype was seen a few times. The chain has TRBV10-3 and TRBJ1-2; TRBD1 is a possible D gene (5 bases). From germline, CDR1 is ENHRY and CDR2 SYGVKD. The V gene lost 2 bases and the J gene lost 4 bases, with 8 bases spanning the gap. The CDR3 runs 13 residues. CDR3 nucleotides: TGTGCCATCAGTGAGCCCGACAGCTATGGCTACACCTTC. Protein: CAISEPDSYGYTF.

This clonotype was observed many times. The V and J genes are TRBV28 and TRBJ1-4, with unresolved D. This CDR3 is 16 amino acids long. CDR1 and CDR2 from the germline V gene are MDHEN and SYDVKM. Trimming pared 7 bases from V and 2 bases from J, leaving 17 bases between. The CDR3 sequence: CASKRGGLATNEKLFF. The CDR3 DNA is TGTGCCAGCAAGCGGGGAGGTTTAGCGACTAATGAAAAACTGTTTTTT.

V and J are TRBV9 and TRBJ2-1; possible D gene TRBD2, 6 bases. This CDR3 is built from 13 residues. CDR1 is SGDLS, CDR2 YYNGEE, per germline. V dropped 3 bases and J dropped 6 bases, with 10 bases sitting between them. The CDR3 protein is CASSAGVVNEQFF. The CDR3 DNA sequence: TGTGCCAGCAGCGCGGGGGTGGTCAATGAGCAGTTCTTC.

This clonotype was counted many times. The chain joins TRBV7-3 to TRBJ2-5, with 10 bases identical to TRBD1. CDR3 size: 14 residues. Germline V gene lookup returns CDR1 SGHTA and CDR2 FQGTGA. V was clipped by 5 bases and J by 4 bases; unmatched bases: 4. The chain's CDR3 is CASSPGQGIETQYF. CDR3 nucleotides: TGTGCCAGCAGCCCGGGACAGGGGATAGAGACCCAGTACTTC.

The chain couples TRBV6-1 to TRBJ2-4; D is possibly TRBD1 (5 bases). V lost 3 bases and J lost 0, with 18 bases in between. Germline loops: CDR1 MNHNS, CDR2 SASEGT. CDR3 length: 18 residues. CDR3 amino acids: CASSDRENLYVAKNIQYF. The CDR3 nucleotides are TGTGCCAGCAGTGACAGGGAAAATTTATACGTAGCCAAAAACATTCAGTACTTC.

This clonotype was observed a few times. The J gene is TRBJ2-1, the V gene TRBV4-1; 8 bases map to TRBD2. The V gene end was trimmed by 3 bases and the J gene end by 12 bases; junction bases not matched to a gene: 7. Germline assignment: CDR1 MGHRA and CDR2 YSYEKL. This CDR3 has 13 amino acids. The DNA of the CDR3 is TGCGCCAGCAGCCAGGGACTAGGGGAAAGGCAGTTCTTC. This sequence encodes CASSQGLGERQFF.

This clonotype was recorded many times. J is TRBJ2-1 and V is TRBV11-2; D may be TRBD2 (5 bases). The CDR3 extends over 14 amino acids. Germline loops: CDR1 SGHAT, CDR2 FQNNGV. Trimming shortened V by 3 bases and J by 0 bases, and 6 bases separated the two germline ends. The CDR3, as DNA: TGTGCCAGCAGCTTGGGGAGCTCCTACAATGAGCAGTTCTTC. It is translated as CASSLGSSYNEQFF.